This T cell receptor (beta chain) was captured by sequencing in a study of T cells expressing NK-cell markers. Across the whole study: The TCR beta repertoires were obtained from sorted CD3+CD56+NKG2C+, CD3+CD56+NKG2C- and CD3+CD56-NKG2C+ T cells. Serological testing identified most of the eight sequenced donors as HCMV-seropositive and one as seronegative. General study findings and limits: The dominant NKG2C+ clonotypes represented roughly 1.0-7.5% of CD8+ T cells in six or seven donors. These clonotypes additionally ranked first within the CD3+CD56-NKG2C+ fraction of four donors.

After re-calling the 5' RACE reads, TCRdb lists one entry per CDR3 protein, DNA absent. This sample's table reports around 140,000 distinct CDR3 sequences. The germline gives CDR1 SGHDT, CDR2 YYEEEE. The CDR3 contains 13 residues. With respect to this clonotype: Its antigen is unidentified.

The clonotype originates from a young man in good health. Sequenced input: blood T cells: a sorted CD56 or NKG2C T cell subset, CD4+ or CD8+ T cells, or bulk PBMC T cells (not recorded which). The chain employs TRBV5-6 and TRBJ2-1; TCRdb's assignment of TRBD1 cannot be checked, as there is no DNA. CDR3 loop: CASREWGGNEQFF.